The present TCR beta chain was sequenced within a study of T-cell memory formation after mild COVID-19. TCRdb re-analysed the 5' RACE reads in MiXCR, keeping a single row per CDR3 protein. This table has just under 150,000 distinct CDR3 sequences, roughly 6.2% appearing once. Looked up from germline, CDR1 is DFQATT and CDR2 is SNEGSKA (reference sequence). CDR3 size: 18 residues. The J segment lost 0 bases and the V segment lost 6 bases, leaving 15 bases of the junction unmatched. This clonotype has just a few counts. The TCR sequence derives from an adult woman who had mild COVID-19 (a few samples of this study predate the infection). Cell type and time point are not known. The J gene is TRBJ2-1, the V gene TRBV20-1; 9 positions match TRBD2. Material for sequencing was PBMCs or a T cell subset sorted from them (not recorded which). The CDR3 region is CSAQSGRYRSGSYNEQFF. Written as DNA, the CDR3 is TGCAGTGCCCAAAGCGGGAGGTATAGGTCGGGCTCCTACAATGAGCAGTTCTTC.